This TCR beta chain was observed in a study of blood T cells in healthy people across ages. Looking at the study overall: Template switching picked up about one barcoded beta molecule for each two T cells.

Caucasian, healthy and from Russia, the donors were aged between about 6 and 90. Every sample yielded at least 6.5 million isolated PBMCs. A J-beta primer mix and a sample-barcoded 5' primer were used in a second PCR of about 7 to 12 cycles. Carrying 12 random nucleotides, a template-switch adaptor labeled each individual cDNA molecule. Each CDR3 protein is one row after TCRdb ran MiXCR on the 5' RACE reads. This table holds about 680,000 distinct CDR3 sequences, 49% found once. The germline V gene has CDR1 ENHRY and CDR2 SYGVKD. CDR3 length: 13 amino acids. In the case of this clonotype: A read error is possible here, since a much larger clone lies one base away.

This chain links TRBV10-3 with TRBJ2-5; no definite D call. The J call is doubtful: the DNA matches TRBJ2-7 better. Sequencing input: blood. This clonotype was obtained from an older woman in good health. CDR3 sequence (DNA): TGTGCCATAGCTTCGAGTTCTCCGGGCGAGCAGTACTTC. Residues: CAIASSSPGEQYF.